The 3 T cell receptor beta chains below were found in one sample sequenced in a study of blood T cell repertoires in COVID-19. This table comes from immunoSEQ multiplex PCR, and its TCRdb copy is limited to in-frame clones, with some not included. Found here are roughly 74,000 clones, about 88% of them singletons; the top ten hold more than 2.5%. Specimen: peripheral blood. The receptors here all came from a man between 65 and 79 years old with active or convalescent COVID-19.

The CDR3 is CASSSPRGLVDEQYF. DNA of the CDR3: TGTGCCAGCAGTTCTCCGCGCGGGCTCGTCGACGAGCAGTACTTC. This sequence joins TRBV6-5 and TRBJ2-7, with D perhaps TRBD2 (5 bases). The CDR3 is 15 residues long. Between the trimmed V and J ends, which lost 4 bases and 5 bases, there was a span of 18 bases. Germline V CDR1 and CDR2: MNHEY, SVGAGI.

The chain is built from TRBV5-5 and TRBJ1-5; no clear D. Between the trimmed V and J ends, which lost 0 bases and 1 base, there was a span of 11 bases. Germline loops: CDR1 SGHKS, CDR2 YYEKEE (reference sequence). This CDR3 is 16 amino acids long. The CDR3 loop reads CASSLEGGLSNQPQHF. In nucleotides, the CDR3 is TGTGCCAGCAGCTTGGAAGGAGGGTTGAGCAATCAGCCCCAGCATTTT.

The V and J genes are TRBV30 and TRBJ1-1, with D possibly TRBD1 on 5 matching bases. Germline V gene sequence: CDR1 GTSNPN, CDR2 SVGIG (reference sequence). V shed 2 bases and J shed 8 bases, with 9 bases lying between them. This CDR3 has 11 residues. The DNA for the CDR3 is TGTGCCTGGAGTCCGACAGTAGAAGCTTTCTTT. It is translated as CAWSPTVEAFF.